This TCR beta chain was captured in a study of T cell changes during pregnancy in multiple sclerosis. The CDR3 sequence is 15 residues long. The V gene's germline CDR1 is SGDLS and CDR2 YYNGEE. Trimming cost V 3 bases and J 0 bases, with 10 bases left between them. Libraries were prepared by immunoSEQ multiplex PCR; TCRdb keeps only in-frame clonotypes and omits some of them. The sample records 80,000 to 100,000 clones, around 92% being singletons. J is TRBJ1-3 and V is TRBV9, with a weak D call TRBD1 (5 bases). The receptor comes from a female donor with multiple sclerosis, enrolled in a pregnancy study. Here the sequenced sample was peripheral blood, taken in the first trimester of pregnancy. The CDR3 bases are TGTGCCAGCAGCGCCCGACAGACCTCTGGAAACACCATATATTTT. The encoded protein is CASSARQTSGNTIYF.